The next 16 T cell receptor beta chains were all read from a single sample in a study of blood T cell repertoires in COVID-19. The repertoire was sequenced with immunoSEQ multiplex PCR; TCRdb's copy has only in-frame clones and lacks some. The sample carries about 220,000 clones, 75% to 90% recorded once. The sample was peripheral blood. The receptors derive from a human donor in a cohort sampled during active COVID-19.

The chain recombines TRBV6-5 with TRBJ2-7; TRBD2 aligns across 8 bases. Germline V lookup: CDR1 MNHEY, CDR2 SVGAGI. Trimming at V came to 10 bases and at J to 2 bases, leaving 13 bases not matched to a gene. The CDR3 extends over 15 amino acids. CDR3 nucleotides: TGTGCCACCTTCCTTAGGGGTAGCGGGACCTACGAGCAGTACTTC. Protein: CATFLRGSGTYEQYF.

The CDR3: CASSLRRIHQPQHF. The CDR3 DNA sequence: TGTGCCAGCAGCTTGCGGAGGATTCATCAGCCCCAGCATTTT. This chain links TRBV5-6 with TRBJ1-5, with D unresolved. The ends were cut back, 1 base at V and 5 bases at J, with 10 bases in the middle. The CDR3 has 14 amino acids. Germline assignment: CDR1 SGHDT and CDR2 YYEEEE.

This clone was seen once. The V and J genes are TRBV6-5 and TRBJ2-7; TRBD2 aligns across 13 bases. This CDR3 has 14 residues. Germline CDR1 reads MNHEY; CDR2 reads SVGAGI. The trim removed 2 bases at V and 7 bases at J, leaving 2 bases unmatched. The CDR3 here is CASSYTSGRVEQYF. The DNA for the CDR3 is TGTGCCAGCAGTTACACTAGCGGGAGGGTTGAGCAGTACTTC.

The V gene is TRBV28, the J gene TRBJ1-1, with TRBD1 matching 7 bases. Germline V gene lookup returns CDR1 MDHEN and CDR2 SYDVKM. V gave up 7 bases and J gave up 3 bases; unmatched junction bases: 5. The CDR3 covers 13 residues. CDR3 sequence reads: CASTATGYTEAFF. The DNA of the CDR3 is TGTGCCAGCACCGCGACAGGGTACACTGAAGCTTTCTTT.

The gene calls are TRBV10-3 and TRBJ1-1, with D unclear. Germline loops: CDR1 ENHRY, CDR2 SYGVKD. This CDR3 has 15 residues. The ends were cut back, 0 bases at V and 5 bases at J, with 13 bases in the middle. CDR3 bases: TGTGCCATCAGTGAGTCGGGCCGGGGTGGAACTGAAGCTTTCTTT. The encoded protein is CAISESGRGGTEAFF.

This clone turned up a few times. The chain is built from TRBV3-1 (or the pseudogene TRBV3-2) and TRBJ1-5, with D hard to call. This CDR3 has 15 residues. The germline gives CDR1 LGHDT, CDR2 YNNKEL (reference sequence). Trimming cost V 0 bases and J 1 base, with 7 bases left between them. The DNA for the CDR3 is TGTGCCAGCAGCCAAGATTCACAGAGCAATCAGCCCCAGCATTTT. It is translated as CASSQDSQSNQPQHF.

A single count supports this clone. One end of the junction is discordant with germline, which a read error may explain. This chain uses TRBV5-6 with TRBJ1-1, with 8 bases fitting TRBD1. This CDR3 has 16 amino acids. Germline V gives CDR1 SGHDT, CDR2 YYEEEE. The CDR3 coding sequence is TGTGCCAGCAACTTGGTTACAGGGGGAGAGAACACTGAAGCTTTCTTT. Its translation: CASNLVTGGENTEAFF.

The rearrangement links TRBV5-8 to TRBJ2-5; 8 positions match TRBD2. V lost 6 bases, J lost 0 bases, and 7 bases stayed unmatched. Per the germline V gene, CDR1 is SGHTS and CDR2 is YDEGEE. This CDR3 contains 15 residues. The CDR3 sequence is CASNTGGYYQETQYF. Here the CDR3 DNA reads TGTGCCAGCAACACGGGAGGGTACTACCAAGAGACCCAGTACTTC.

The chain joins TRBV14 to TRBJ1-1, with 7 bases that match TRBD1. CDR3 length: 13 residues. V was pared by 6 bases and J by 3 bases, with 4 bases of the junction left unmatched. Germline CDR1 is SGHDN and CDR2 is FVKESK. CDR3 sequence (DNA): TGTGCCAGCAGACCACAGGGGTACACTGAAGCTTTCTTT. This codes for CASRPQGYTEAFF.

The chain combines TRBV18 with TRBJ2-5; TRBD1 agrees at 10 bases. Germline trimming cut 6 bases from V and 5 bases from J; bases unmatched to any gene: 9. CDR3 length: 15 residues. Germline lookup yields CDR1 KGHSH and CDR2 LQKENI. The CDR3 DNA is TGTGCCAGCTCGCCCGGGACAGGGGTTTGGGAGACCCAGTACTTC. Amino acids: CASSPGTGVWETQYF.

The gene calls are TRBV29-1 and TRBJ2-2; 8 nucleotides line up with TRBD1. J lost 5 bases, V lost 1 base, and 0 bases had no gene match. Germline-derived CDR1 and CDR2 are SQVTM and ANQGSEA. This CDR3 comprises 13 residues. The CDR3 nucleotides are TGCAGCGTTGAAGGGACAGGGACCGGGGAGCTGTTTTTT. Translated, it gives CSVEGTGTGELFF.

The chain joins TRBV3-1 (or the pseudogene TRBV3-2) to TRBJ1-5; 7 bases are shared with TRBD1. V gave up 1 base and J gave up 5 bases; unmatched junction bases: 2. Germline CDR1 is LGHDT and CDR2 is YNNKEL (reference sequence). This CDR3 is 14 amino acids long. CDR3 nucleotide sequence: TGTGCCAGCAGCCAAGGACAGGGCCATCAGCCCCAGCATTTT. Its protein is CASSQGQGHQPQHF.

The gene calls are TRBV19 and TRBJ1-3; no definite D call. Germline-derived CDR1 and CDR2 are LNHDA and SQIVND (reference sequence). The V and J ends lost 7 bases and 1 base respectively, with 5 bases between them. The length of the CDR3 is 12 residues. The CDR3 loop reads CASTSSGNTIYF. CDR3 DNA: TGTGCCAGTACCTCTTCTGGAAACACCATATATTTT.

The chain recombines TRBV13 with TRBJ1-6; 7 nucleotides align to TRBD1. V shed 3 bases, J shed 5 bases, and the junction held 1 base outside the gene matches. The CDR3 spans 14 residues. The germline V gene encodes CDR1 PRHDT and CDR2 FYEKMQ (reference sequence). The CDR3 sequence: CASSFGTDNSPLHF. CDR3 coding DNA: TGTGCCAGCAGCTTCGGGACAGATAATTCACCCCTCCACTTT.

V and J are TRBV6-5 and TRBJ1-2; D possibly corresponds to TRBD1 (6 bases). Germline V lookup: CDR1 MNHEY, CDR2 SVGAGI. This CDR3 spans 14 amino acids. V gave up 6 bases and J gave up 4 bases, with 15 bases separating them. CDR3: CASRRGEQGYGYTF. The CDR3 bases are TGTGCCAGCAGAAGAGGGGAACAGGGCTATGGCTACACCTTC.

This clone was observed a handful of times. The chain couples TRBV19 to TRBJ1-2, with 8 bases matching TRBD1. This CDR3 contains 16 residues. Unmatched junction bases numbered 14, after V lost 7 bases and J lost 4 bases. Germline CDR1 is LNHDA and CDR2 is SQIVND (reference sequence). This chain's CDR3 is CASTRTGTGFGYGYTF. For the CDR3, the DNA is TGTGCCAGTACCCGGACCGGGACAGGCTTCGGCTATGGCTACACCTTC.